A selection of T cell receptor beta chains follows, all from one sample in a study of T cell responses to AZD1222 COVID-19 vaccine. Clones were sequenced by immunoSEQ multiplex PCR, and TCRdb holds only the in-frame ones, with some missing. The sample has over 150,000 clones; 90% to 95% are singletons. This material consisted of peripheral blood, taken 28 days after the second dose of the MenACWY control vaccine. These receptors came from an adult who received the MenACWY meningococcal vaccine as a control. Both conserved end residues are part of each CDR3. Fields, in order: clone size, J gene, V gene, D gene, CDR3 protein, CDR3 DNA. A D gene is named only where the DNA matches it firmly. Where a row states a size, it is once, few, many or the class of an expanded clone; other rows omit it.

abundance: few
j_gene: TRBJ1-2
v_gene: TRBV9
d_gene: NA
CDR3aa: CASSALGGYTF
CDR3nt: TGTGCCAGCAGCGCCCTAGGAGGCTACACCTTC

abundance: NA
j_gene: TRBJ1-2
v_gene: TRBV5-5
d_gene: TRBD1
CDR3aa: CASSTPRGGRIGGYTF
CDR3nt: TGTGCCAGCAGCACACCCAGGGGGGGTCGGATCGGTGGCTACACCTTC

abundance: NA
j_gene: TRBJ1-2
v_gene: TRBV11-2
d_gene: NA
CDR3aa: CASSSRDGLYGYTF
CDR3nt: TGTGCCAGCAGCTCGAGGGACGGACTGTATGGCTACACCTTC

abundance: NA
j_gene: TRBJ2-7
v_gene: TRBV19
d_gene: NA
CDR3aa: CASSMVGASYEQYF
CDR3nt: TGTGCCAGTAGTATGGTGGGCGCTTCCTACGAGCAGTACTTC

abundance: few
j_gene: TRBJ2-7
v_gene: TRBV5-1
d_gene: NA
CDR3aa: CASSLAGRSGQYF
CDR3nt: TGCGCCAGCAGCTTGGCTGGCCGGTCGGGGCAGTACTTC

abundance: few
j_gene: TRBJ1-1
v_gene: TRBV28
d_gene: NA
CDR3aa: CASIIPGRTEAFF
CDR3nt: TGTGCCAGCATTATCCCGGGCCGGACTGAAGCTTTCTTT

abundance: NA
j_gene: TRBJ1-2
v_gene: TRBV30
d_gene: NA
CDR3aa: CAWTAGSAVGGYTF
CDR3nt: TGTGCCTGGACGGCGGGGTCTGCAGTTGGCGGCTACACCTTC

abundance: NA
j_gene: TRBJ1-1
v_gene: TRBV5-6
d_gene: NA
CDR3aa: CASSSGWYTEAFF
CDR3nt: TGTGCCAGCAGCTCAGGGTGGTACACTGAAGCTTTCTTT

abundance: NA
j_gene: TRBJ2-5
v_gene: TRBV5-4
d_gene: NA
CDR3aa: CASSQRQGGQETQYF
CDR3nt: TGTGCCAGCAGCCAGAGACAGGGAGGCCAAGAGACCCAGTACTTC

abundance: NA
j_gene: TRBJ1-2
v_gene: TRBV5-1
d_gene: TRBD1
CDR3aa: CASSNWTGKGYTF
CDR3nt: TGCGCCAGCAGCAATTGGACAGGGAAAGGCTACACCTTC

abundance: NA
j_gene: TRBJ2-7
v_gene: TRBV2
d_gene: TRBD2
CDR3aa: CASGGGSSYEQYF
CDR3nt: TGTGCCAGCGGGGGGGGGAGCTCCTACGAGCAGTACTTC

abundance: once
j_gene: TRBJ2-5
v_gene: TRBV30
d_gene: NA
CDR3aa: CAWSVSQETQYF
CDR3nt: TGTGCCTGGAGTGTAAGCCAAGAGACCCAGTACTTC

abundance: NA
j_gene: TRBJ2-2
v_gene: TRBV7-3
d_gene: NA
CDR3aa: CASSLDGGTFVGELFF
CDR3nt: TGTGCCAGCAGCTTAGACGGGGGTACTTTCGTCGGGGAGCTGTTTTTT

abundance: NA
j_gene: TRBJ1-5
v_gene: TRBV19
d_gene: TRBD1
CDR3aa: CASRDRGHQPQHF
CDR3nt: TGTGCCAGTAGGGACAGGGGACATCAGCCCCAGCATTTT

abundance: NA
j_gene: TRBJ1-1
v_gene: TRBV2
d_gene: NA
CDR3aa: CASSAKDVTEAFF
CDR3nt: TGTGCCAGCAGTGCCAAGGATGTAACTGAAGCTTTCTTT

abundance: once
j_gene: TRBJ1-4
v_gene: TRBV19
d_gene: NA
CDR3aa: CASSNQGEKLFF
CDR3nt: TGTGCCAGTAGTAACCAGGGCGAAAAACTGTTTTTT

abundance: NA
j_gene: TRBJ1-2
v_gene: TRBV18
d_gene: TRBD1
CDR3aa: CASSPPIMRGGAGYGYGYTF
CDR3nt: TGTGCCAGCTCACCACCGATTATGCGAGGGGGCGCGGGGTACGGCTATGGCTACACCTTC

abundance: once
j_gene: TRBJ2-1
v_gene: TRBV11-2
d_gene: NA
CDR3aa: CASSPMGSYNEQFF
CDR3nt: TGTGCCAGCAGCCCCATGGGATCCTACAATGAGCAGTTCTTC

abundance: NA
j_gene: TRBJ2-3
v_gene: TRBV6-5
d_gene: TRBD2
CDR3aa: CASSLTSGGIDTQYF
CDR3nt: TGTGCCAGCAGTCTGACTAGCGGGGGGATAGATACGCAGTATTTT

abundance: NA
j_gene: TRBJ2-6
v_gene: TRBV28
d_gene: TRBD1
CDR3aa: CASSAGTGGSGANVLTF
CDR3nt: TGTGCCAGCAGTGCCGGGACAGGGGGCTCTGGGGCCAACGTCCTGACTTTC

abundance: NA
j_gene: TRBJ1-2
v_gene: TRBV28
d_gene: NA
CDR3aa: CASLGQGFYGYTF
CDR3nt: TGTGCCAGCCTAGGGCAGGGGTTCTATGGCTACACCTTC

abundance: NA
j_gene: TRBJ1-2
v_gene: TRBV19
d_gene: TRBD1
CDR3aa: CASTLDRTNYGYTF
CDR3nt: TGTGCCAGTACCTTGGACAGGACCAACTATGGCTACACCTTC

abundance: NA
j_gene: TRBJ1-2
v_gene: TRBV19
d_gene: NA
CDR3aa: CASRQRGTDGYTF
CDR3nt: TGTGCCAGTAGACAGCGAGGGACCGATGGCTACACCTTC

abundance: NA
j_gene: TRBJ2-5
v_gene: TRBV6-5
d_gene: TRBD2
CDR3aa: CASSIRLARETQYF
CDR3nt: TGTGCCAGCAGTATTCGACTAGCGCGAGAGACCCAGTACTTC

abundance: NA
j_gene: TRBJ2-2
v_gene: TRBV29-1
d_gene: NA
CDR3aa: CSALGTGELFF
CDR3nt: TGCAGCGCCCTTGGGACCGGGGAGCTGTTTTTT

abundance: NA
j_gene: TRBJ2-2
v_gene: TRBV3-1/TRBV3-2
d_gene: NA
CDR3aa: CASSPGNTGELFF
CDR3nt: TGTGCCAGCAGCCCGGGGAATACCGGGGAGCTGTTTTTT